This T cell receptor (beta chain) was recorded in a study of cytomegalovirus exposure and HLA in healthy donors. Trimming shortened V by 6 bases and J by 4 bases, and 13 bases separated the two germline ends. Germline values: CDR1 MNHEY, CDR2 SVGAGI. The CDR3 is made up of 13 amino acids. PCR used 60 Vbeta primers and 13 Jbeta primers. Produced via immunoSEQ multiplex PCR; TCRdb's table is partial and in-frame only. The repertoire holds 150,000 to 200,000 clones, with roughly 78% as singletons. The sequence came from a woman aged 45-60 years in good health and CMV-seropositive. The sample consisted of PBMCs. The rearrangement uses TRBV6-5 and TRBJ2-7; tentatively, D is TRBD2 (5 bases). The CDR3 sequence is CASSAAGVYEQYF. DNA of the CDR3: TGTGCCAGCAGCGCGGCGGGCGTGTACGAGCAGTACTTC.